Listed here are 8 T cell receptor beta chains from one sample, sequenced in a study of cytomegalovirus exposure and HLA in healthy donors. The primer mix had 60 Vbeta and 13 Jbeta primers. Clones were read by immunoSEQ multiplex PCR, and TCRdb kept only the in-frame ones, dropping some. This sample has 100,000 to 150,000 clones, with 78% found just once. The sequenced material came from PBMCs. These receptors were collected from a man between 40 and 49 years old in good health and CMV-seronegative.

The J gene is TRBJ1-1, the V gene TRBV7-3; no clear D. V lost 2 bases and J 4 bases, leaving 8 bases between the germline ends. CDR1 is SGHTA, CDR2 FQGTGA, per germline. The CDR3 is made up of 13 amino acids. CDR3 sequence: CASSLDLSTEAFF. Written as DNA, the CDR3 is TGTGCCAGCAGCTTAGATTTGAGCACTGAAGCTTTCTTT.

This chain links TRBV4-2 with TRBJ2-4; maybe TRBD2 (5 bases). Trimming stripped 2 bases from V and 0 bases from J, with 14 bases between. The CDR3 sequence is 17 residues long. In germline, CDR1 is LGHNA, CDR2 YNFKEQ. CDR3 protein: CASSQTGSFLAKNIQYF. The DNA for the CDR3 is TGTGCCAGCAGCCAAACGGGATCCTTCCTAGCCAAAAACATTCAGTACTTC.

The chain employs TRBV2 and TRBJ2-3; 13 nucleotides line up with TRBD2. The trim removed 6 bases at V and 6 bases at J, leaving 9 bases unmatched. Germline-derived CDR1 and CDR2 are SNHLY and FYNNEI. CDR3 size: 16 residues. For the CDR3, the DNA is TGTGCCAGCAGAGACCGACTAGCGGGGGGCTCGGATACGCAGTATTTT. Its protein product is CASRDRLAGGSDTQYF.

The chain employs TRBV5-1 and TRBJ2-2; D unresolved. The germline V and J ends were trimmed by 0 bases and 0 bases, with 6 bases remaining between them. This CDR3 comprises 15 residues. Germline-derived CDR1 and CDR2 are SGHRS and YFSETQ. The CDR3 coding sequence is TGCGCCAGCAGCTTGGTGGGCACGAACACCGGGGAGCTGTTTTTT. Translating gives CASSLVGTNTGELFF. Full variable domain (rest looked up from reference TRBV5-1 and TRBJ2-2): KAGVTQTPRYLIKTRGQQVTLSCSPISGHRSVSWYQQTPGQGLQFLFEYFSETQRNKGNFPGRFSGRQFSNSRSEMNVSTLELGDSALYLCASSLVGTNTGELFFGEGSRLTVL.

The V call is TRBV5-1, the J call TRBJ2-6; TRBD1 agrees at 9 bases. The germline CDR1 and CDR2 sequences are SGHRS and YFSETQ. The V gene end was trimmed by 4 bases and the J gene end by 0 bases; junction bases not matched to a gene: 8. The CDR3 is 18 amino acids. The DNA for the CDR3 is TGCGCCAGCAGCCTCCGGGACAGGGCCCTCTCTGGGGCCAACGTCCTGACTTTC. This codes for CASSLRDRALSGANVLTF. Full variable domain (remainder filled in from reference TRBV5-1 and TRBJ2-6): KAGVTQTPRYLIKTRGQQVTLSCSPISGHRSVSWYQQTPGQGLQFLFEYFSETQRNKGNFPGRFSGRQFSNSRSEMNVSTLELGDSALYLCASSLRDRALSGANVLTFGAGSRLTVL.

This clone has just one count. The rearrangement uses TRBV7-2 and TRBJ1-2, with 8 bases aligning to TRBD1. Looked up from germline, CDR1 is SGHTA and CDR2 is FQGNSA. The CDR3 is 15 amino acids. V dropped 3 bases and J dropped 8; count of bases not matched to a gene: 11. The DNA for the CDR3 is TGTGCCAGCAGCTTGGGACAGGAACCGTCTGGCGGCTACACCTTC. Protein sequence: CASSLGQEPSGGYTF.

This chain connects TRBV5-1 to TRBJ2-3; D perhaps matches TRBD2 (7 bases). Trimming removed 3 bases at V and 6 bases at J, with 20 bases between. The CDR3 consists of 16 residues. Germline V CDR1 and CDR2: SGHRS, YFSETQ. The DNA for the CDR3 is TGCGCCAGCAGCTCCCCCTCGGGGGGCAGGTCGGATACGCAGTATTTT. This sequence encodes CASSSPSGGRSDTQYF.

This clone was counted once. The rearrangement uses TRBV28 and TRBJ1-4, with 8 bases lining up with TRBD1. This CDR3 region has 13 residues. Germline-derived CDR1 and CDR2 are MDHEN and SYDVKM. V was pared by 9 bases and J by 7 bases, with 7 bases of the junction left unmatched. The CDR3 coding sequence is TGTGCCAGTGTCCAGGGGGCGGGTGAAAAACTGTTTTTT. It codes for CASVQGAGEKLFF.